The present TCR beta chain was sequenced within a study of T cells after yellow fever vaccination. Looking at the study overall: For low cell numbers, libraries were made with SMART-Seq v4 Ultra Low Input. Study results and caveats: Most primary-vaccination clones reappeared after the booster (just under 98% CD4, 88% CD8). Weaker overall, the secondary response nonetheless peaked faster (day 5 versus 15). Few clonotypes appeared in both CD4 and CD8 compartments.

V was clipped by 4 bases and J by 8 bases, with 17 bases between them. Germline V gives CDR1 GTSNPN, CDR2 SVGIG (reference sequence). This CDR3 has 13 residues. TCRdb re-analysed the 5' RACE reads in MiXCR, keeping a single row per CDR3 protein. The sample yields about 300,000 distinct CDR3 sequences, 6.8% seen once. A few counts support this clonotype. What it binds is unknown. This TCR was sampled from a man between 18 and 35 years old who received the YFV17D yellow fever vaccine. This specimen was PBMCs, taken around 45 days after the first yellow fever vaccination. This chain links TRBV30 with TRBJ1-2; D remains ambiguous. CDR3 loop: CAWTSTSGTGYTF. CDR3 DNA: TGTGCCTGGACTTCTACCTCGGGTACGGGCTACACCTTC.